This T cell receptor (beta chain) was recorded in a study of cytomegalovirus exposure and HLA in healthy donors (dated by TCRdb to 2016 to 2017). About the full investigation: In an earlier analysis of approximately 500 of the donors, approximately 300 Gb of sequence data and 100 million or so unique TCR beta sequences from about 179 million T cells were reported. About 300 gigabases of sequencing data and around 90 million unique TCR sequences made up an early release that covered under 750 HLA-typed donors. The genetic ancestry cluster associated with self-reported Caucasian donors included over 80% of the approximately 400 genotyped donors. The study aimed to test whether cataloging public T cell receptors could reveal signatures of past pathogen exposure. The study profiled the T cell repertoires of approximately 700 subjects by immunosequencing and related them to cytomegalovirus serostatus. Along with the roughly 670-subject first cohort, a separate validation cohort of over a hundred different subjects was used. To predict cytomegalovirus infection status, the study combined high-throughput TCR immunosequencing, statistical association of individual TCRs with disease status, and machine learning. A later analysis re-examined previously published TCR beta repertoires from more than 600 donors and added high-resolution HLA genotyping to investigate patterns of TCR occurrence. The later analysis used no new phenotypic data to find candidate immune exposures, relying instead on TCR beta sequences and their occurrence across donors. To decide whether each TCR beta V gene segment behaved as functional or pseudogenic, an earlier analysis of several hundred of the donors relied on high-throughput TCR beta sequencing. Donor age, sex, ethnicity and CMV serostatus were compiled alongside the repertoire data. Genome-wide SNP genotypes for about 55% of the 666 donors were used in a later genetic analysis, which treated that subset as a discovery cohort. Every discovery cohort repertoire had been produced on one sequencing platform. HLA typing covered class I and class II loci at four-digit resolution. Typing coverage differed by locus: A, B, C, DRB1 and DQB1 were typed in about 620-630 donors, DQA1 in roughly 510, DPA1 in around 580, and DPB1 in around 490. Roughly 5 DR-DQ haplotypes were handled as single units for association and clustering, since linkage in the cohort was strong. Across about 380 genotyped donors of the cohort, an average of about 240,000 unique TCR beta nucleotide sequences per donor were sequenced, and roughly a sixth of those sequences were non-productive. Beyond this particular receptor, the publication reports: Most CMV-associated TCR beta chains appeared to be HLA-restricted in a later analysis, and the HLA associations seemed to be driven largely by CMV exposure. In vitro tests confirmed that a few of the cytomegalovirus-associated TCR beta chains recognize cytomegalovirus antigens. About 15 rarely observed V segments, including chromosome 9 orphons, were excluded from the earlier analysis of almost 600 of the donors because counts were too low. The only immune exposure information available for the cohort was CMV serostatus. Presence/absence analyses assumed roughly uniform sequencing depth across donors, an assumption that may not hold. In a later analysis, TCR association rates were found to vary across HLA loci, with the most associated TCRs seen for DRB1 alleles and the fewest for HLA-C alleles. In a later analysis, about 17,000 TCR beta sequences were associated with specific HLA alleles at a false discovery rate of 0.05. The authors suggested that the approach could potentially be extended to other disease states and immunological phenotypes. A group of highly shared sequence variants was considered likely to be a technical artifact of the sequencing pipeline. Some IMGT-functional V segments, including TRBV6-2 and TRBV6-3, could not be distinguished by the 87-base-pair reads and were therefore excluded. When HLA alleles, especially DR and DQ, strongly co-occurred, attributing TCR associations to individual alleles was difficult. Across donors, most TCR sequences were observed very rarely, whereas some public TCRs were present in many individuals. Because some donors lacked HLA typing at each locus, the association tests relied only on the typed subset. In a later analysis, HLA-associated TCR beta chains were found to be more clonally expanded and to have lower generation probabilities than equally common non-associated chains. Broadly in line with IMGT annotations, most TCR beta V segments showed up in productive rearrangements about 90% or about 30% of the time in an earlier analysis of roughly 590 of the donors. The study gave a list of roughly 150 TCR beta chains associated with cytomegalovirus. A later genetic analysis reported fewer N-insertions in productive TCRs among donors in an Asian-associated ancestry cluster than the approximately 700-donor mean. In this cohort, only TCR beta chains were sequenced, and detectable features were limited by the absence of alpha or paired-chain data. The classifier was reported to diagnose cytomegalovirus status with high specificity and sensitivity in both the original and validation cohorts. Correlated functional status among segregating V segments might reflect linkage disequilibrium, but an unknown experimental factor could not be ruled out. Several of the top co-occurrence clusters appeared to be linked to parvovirus B19, influenza, CMV and Epstein-Barr virus, according to a later analysis. An association between a missense DCLRE1C variant and V-gene and J-gene trimming of TCR beta chains was found in a later genetic analysis and replicated in an independent cohort. A further reported finding was that TCR beta sequences accurately predicted the HLA-A and HLA-B alleles for most subjects in the first cohort.

The cohort consisted of approximately 670 healthy bone marrow donors. All cohort members were sampled while nominally healthy, although unrecorded immune exposures were likely present. The donor was CMV seronegative and was included in the group of under 450 seronegative cohort members. A peripheral blood sample was collected from each donor, and TCR beta sequencing was performed on peripheral blood mononuclear cells. Genomic DNA was extracted from the blood cell samples with the Qiagen DNeasy Blood Extraction Kit. To prepare the library, the immunoSEQ multiplex PCR assay was applied. For the multiplex PCR, a mixture combining 60 forward primers for TCR Vbeta segments and 13 reverse primers for TCR Jbeta segments was used. The CDR3 region of rearranged TCR beta genes was amplified from genomic DNA by a multiplex PCR assay. Amplified TCR beta libraries were sequenced as 87-base-pair reads on the Illumina HiSeq System. The paper's processing steps were these. Across the roughly 600 repertoires, a later analysis counted approximately 75 million unique TCR beta chains, roughly 11 million of which were shared by at least two donors. Raw reads were error-corrected and collapsed into unique sequences by a nearest-neighbor algorithm in which closely related sequences were merged to remove PCR and sequencing errors. CDR3 sequences were aligned to IMGT reference sequences to assign V, D and J gene segments. For a sequence to be retained, a match of at least six nucleotides to both a V gene segment and a J gene segment was required. Rearrangements were classified as productive when the CDR3 lacked stop codons and remained in frame with V and J, and all other rearrangements were classified as non-productive. Following IMGT convention, CDR3 was defined as the stretch from the second conserved V-encoded cysteine to the conserved J-encoded phenylalanine. Sequences without an unambiguous match to a single V gene segment were excluded from the earlier analysis of a few hundred of the donors. In an earlier analysis of 587 of the donors, a V segment was called functional when productive rearrangements were above 56.7%, and segregating when the standard deviation between donors exceeded 5%. A statistical classification framework was built for diagnosing cytomegalovirus status from the catalog of TCR beta chain sequences. In a later analysis, TCR nucleotide sequences were compared against IMGT/GENE-DB human TR gene sequences so that V and J genes could be assigned. The TCRdist pipeline was used in a later analysis to assign CDR3 sequences and most-parsimonious VDJ recombination scenarios. In a later analysis, each TCR beta chain was defined by its CDR3 amino acid sequence together with its V-gene family, and reads lacking a unique V-gene family were excluded. A later analysis removed 550 to 700 highly shared, low-generation-probability nucleotide sequences to deal with suspected cross-contamination and a sequencing artifact. A later analysis calculated a clonal expansion index for each public chain from normalized within-repertoire ranks of inferred template counts. In a later analysis, generation probabilities were computed with a VDJ recombination model fitted to out-of-frame rearrangements, and the resulting probabilities were checked against IGoR. In a later analysis, TCR-TCR, TCR-HLA and TCR-CMV co-occurrence was scored with hypergeometric tests, and a repertoire-size bias correction was applied to TCR pairs. In a later analysis, false discovery rates were estimated by permuting HLA or CMV assignments 20 times. In a later analysis, co-occurring TCRs were grouped using DBSCAN, and TCRdist sequence similarity was added for clustering within HLA-allele-positive subsets. Repertoires with fewer than 30,000 or more than 120,000 public chains, plus five repertoires with anomalous nucleotide sharing, were excluded from co-occurrence clustering. TCRdb took this table from immuneACCESS and kept in-frame rearrangements with V and J called. Such tables lack part of the clones; where checked against another copy, unresolved V genes explain under half of the gap, and the rest is unexplained. The DNA was the basis for D and trimming; V, J and clone size are from that table. This sample's table lists 130,000 to 150,000 clones. The ten biggest clones cover about 2.5% of the sample.

Per the germline V gene, LGHNA is the CDR1 and YNFKEQ is the CDR2. The CDR3 is 12 amino acids long, termini counted. On this clone: There is no known antigen for this receptor. The CDR3 end shows no conserved phenylalanine or tryptophan, and so a read error is likely. Because the CDR3's place on the DNA is in doubt, the DNA is left out and the CDR3 is given as listed by TCRdb.

The rearrangement combines TRBV4-2 with TRBJ1-2; the D segment call TRBD1 is taken from the table without a DNA check. Sequences were obtained from PBMCs. This receptor was obtained from a man in his forties in good health and CMV-seronegative. This receptor has the CDR3 CASSPRTGDQWL.